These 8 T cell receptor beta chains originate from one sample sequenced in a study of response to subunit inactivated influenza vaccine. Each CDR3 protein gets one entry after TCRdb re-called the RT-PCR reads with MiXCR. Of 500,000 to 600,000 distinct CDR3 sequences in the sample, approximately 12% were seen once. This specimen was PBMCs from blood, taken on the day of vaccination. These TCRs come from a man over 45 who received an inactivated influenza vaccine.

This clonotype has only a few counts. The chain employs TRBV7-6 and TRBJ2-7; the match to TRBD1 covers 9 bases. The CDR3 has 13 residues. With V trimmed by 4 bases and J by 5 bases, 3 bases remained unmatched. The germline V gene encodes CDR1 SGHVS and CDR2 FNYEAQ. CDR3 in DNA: TGTGCCAGCAGCTCCTACAGGGGGCACGAGCAGTACTTC. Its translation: CASSSYRGHEQYF.

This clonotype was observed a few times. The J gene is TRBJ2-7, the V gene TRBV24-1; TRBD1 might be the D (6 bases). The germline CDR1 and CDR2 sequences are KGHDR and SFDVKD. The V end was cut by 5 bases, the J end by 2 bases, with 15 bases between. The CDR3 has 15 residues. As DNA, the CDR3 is TGTGCCACCAGTGGAGATACAGGGTTACCCTACGAGCAGTACTTC. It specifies CATSGDTGLPYEQYF.

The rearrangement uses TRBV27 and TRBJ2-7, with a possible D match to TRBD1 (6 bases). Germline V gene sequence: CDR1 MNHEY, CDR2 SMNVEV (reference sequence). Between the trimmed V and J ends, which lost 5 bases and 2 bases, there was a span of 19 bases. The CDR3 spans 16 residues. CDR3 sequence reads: CASSPTTGRLTYEQYF. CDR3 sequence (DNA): TGTGCCAGCAGTCCAACTACAGGGAGATTGACCTACGAGCAGTACTTC.

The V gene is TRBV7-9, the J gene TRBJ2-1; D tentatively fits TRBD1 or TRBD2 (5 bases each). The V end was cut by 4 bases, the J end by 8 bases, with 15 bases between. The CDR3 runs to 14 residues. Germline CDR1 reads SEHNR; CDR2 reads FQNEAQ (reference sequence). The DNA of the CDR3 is TGTGCCAGCAGCTCACAAACCAGAGGGGATGAGCAGTTCTTC. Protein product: CASSSQTRGDEQFF. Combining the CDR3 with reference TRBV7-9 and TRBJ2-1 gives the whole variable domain DTGVSQNPRHKITKRGQNVTFRCDPISEHNRLYWYRQTLGQGPEFLTYFQNEAQLEKSRLLSDRFSAERPKGSFSTLEIQRTEQGDSAMYLCASSSQTRGDEQFFGPGTRLTVL.

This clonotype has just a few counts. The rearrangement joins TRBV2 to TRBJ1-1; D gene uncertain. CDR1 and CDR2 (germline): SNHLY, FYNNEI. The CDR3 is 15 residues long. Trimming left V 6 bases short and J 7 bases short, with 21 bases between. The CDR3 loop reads CASSSFRRPDLEAFF. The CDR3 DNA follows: TGTGCCAGCAGCTCATTCCGCCGTCCTGACCTTGAAGCTTTCTTT.

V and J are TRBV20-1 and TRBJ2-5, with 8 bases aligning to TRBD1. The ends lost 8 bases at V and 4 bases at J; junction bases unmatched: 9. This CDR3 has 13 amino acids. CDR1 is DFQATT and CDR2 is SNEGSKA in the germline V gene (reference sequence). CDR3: CSTRTGWAETQYF. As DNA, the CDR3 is TGCAGTACTCGGACAGGGTGGGCAGAGACCCAGTACTTC.

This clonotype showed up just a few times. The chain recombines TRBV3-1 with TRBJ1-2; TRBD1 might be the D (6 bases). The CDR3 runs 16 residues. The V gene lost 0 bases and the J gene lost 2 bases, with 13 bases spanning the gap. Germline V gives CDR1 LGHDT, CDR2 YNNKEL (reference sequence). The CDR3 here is CASSQDFGQTNYGYTF. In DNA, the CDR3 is TGTGCCAGCAGCCAAGATTTCGGACAGACGAACTATGGCTACACCTTC.

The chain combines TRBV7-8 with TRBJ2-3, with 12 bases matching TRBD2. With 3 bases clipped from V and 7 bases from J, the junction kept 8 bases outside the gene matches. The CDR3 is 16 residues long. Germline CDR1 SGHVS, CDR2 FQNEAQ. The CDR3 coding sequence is TGTGCCAGCAGCTTTTCGACTAGCGGGAGTGTAAATACGCAGTATTTT. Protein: CASSFSTSGSVNTQYF.